This T cell receptor beta chain was identified during a study of shared clonotypes between healthy human individuals. Points from the study as a whole: Naive CD4 clonotype sharing across several donors was 5% to 6%. The study generally estimated greater richness for naive than memory subsets. Non-shared clonotypes showed lower generation probabilities than clonotypes common to all four donors.

The method was immunoSEQ multiplex PCR; TCRdb's version includes in-frame clones alone and lacks a portion of them. Of 950,000 to 1,300,000 clones listed, about 75% are singletons. This CDR3 is built from 13 residues. The germline V gene encodes CDR1 MRHNA and CDR2 SNTAGT. V was trimmed by 1 base and J by 3 bases, leaving 5 bases between them. With regard to this clone: Its matching antigen is unknown.

This receptor was obtained from a man aged 18 to 29 in good health. The chain employs TRBV6-4 and TRBJ2-3, with unresolved D. Sequencing was performed on memory CD4+ T cells sorted from blood. Sample subset: CD45RA-negative fraction. CDR3 loop: CASSDLGTDTQYF. The CDR3, as DNA: TGTGCCAGCAGTGACTTGGGGACAGATACGCAGTATTTT.